This is a list of T cell receptor beta chains from one sample in a study of Ad26.COV2.S vaccination and SARS-CoV-2 variants. Profiled with immunoSEQ multiplex PCR; TCRdb holds only in-frame clones, not every one. The sample consists of about 390,000 clones, roughly nine tenths of them appearing once. The sample was peripheral blood, taken in a trial of Ad26.COV2.S vaccine versus placebo. These receptors were collected from a person aged 18-65 years who received the Ad26.COV2.S COVID-19 vaccine or a placebo. CDR3s include the opening cysteine and the closing phenylalanine or tryptophan. A D gene is named only where the DNA matches it firmly. Clone size is given for some rows only: seen once, a few or many times, or a class if the clone is expanded.

abundance	v_gene	j_gene	d_gene	CDR3aa	CDR3nt
-	TRBV5-1	TRBJ2-1	TRBD1	CASSAGTGEYNEQFF	TGCGCCAGCAGCGCGGGGACAGGGGAGTACAATGAGCAGTTCTTC
-	TRBV2	TRBJ1-1	-	CASSEGEVRAFF	TGTGCCAGCAGTGAAGGGGAGGTTAGAGCTTTCTTT
-	TRBV6-5	TRBJ1-2	-	CASKPSGDSHGYTF	TGTGCCAGCAAGCCTTCAGGGGACTCTCATGGCTACACCTTC
-	TRBV19	TRBJ1-1	-	CASSPLRGLNTEAFF	TGTGCCAGTAGCCCCCTTCGGGGCCTGAACACTGAAGCTTTCTTT
-	TRBV24-1	TRBJ2-3	-	CATIGGDTQYF	TGTGCCACCATAGGTGGAGATACGCAGTATTTT
-	TRBV5-6	TRBJ2-1	TRBD1	CASSLGGQLPSSYNEQFF	TGTGCCAGCAGCTTGGGGGGACAGTTACCTAGCTCCTACAATGAGCAGTTCTTC
-	TRBV10-1	TRBJ2-2	TRBD1	CASRRDRDTGELFF	TGCGCCAGCAGAAGGGACAGGGACACCGGGGAGCTGTTTTTT
-	TRBV3-1/TRBV3-2	TRBJ2-3	-	CASSHPAGTDTQYF	TGTGCCAGCAGCCACCCAGCGGGCACAGATACGCAGTATTTT
-	TRBV18	TRBJ1-4	-	CASSFERTNEKLFF	TGTGCCAGCTCATTTGAGCGCACTAATGAAAAACTGTTTTTT
-	TRBV19	TRBJ1-2	TRBD1	CASRWTGGGYGYTF	TGTGCCAGTAGGTGGACAGGGGGCGGCTATGGCTACACCTTC
-	TRBV2	TRBJ1-1	-	CASSPDGHEAFF	TGTGCCAGCAGCCCGGACGGGCATGAAGCTTTCTTT
-	TRBV12-3/TRBV12-4	TRBJ1-1	TRBD1	CASSRGTVEAFF	TGTGCCAGCAGTCGCGGGACAGTCGAAGCTTTCTTT
-	TRBV5-6	TRBJ1-5	-	CASSPWGGQPQHF	TGTGCCAGCAGCCCCTGGGGAGGTCAGCCCCAGCATTTT
once	TRBV5-5	TRBJ2-1	-	CASSEGGGEQFF	TGTGCCAGCAGCGAGGGGGGAGGTGAGCAGTTCTTC
-	TRBV28	TRBJ2-7	TRBD1	CASGQGASYEQYF	TGTGCCAGCGGACAGGGGGCCTCCTACGAGCAGTACTTC
-	TRBV3-1/TRBV3-2	TRBJ1-6	-	CASSHNSNSPLHF	TGTGCCAGCAGCCATAACAGTAATTCACCCCTCCACTTT
-	TRBV30	TRBJ2-7	-	CAWSVAAYYEQYF	TGTGCCTGGAGTGTGGCAGCTTACTACGAGCAGTACTTC
-	TRBV7-2	TRBJ2-7	-	CASSSTVEQYF	TGTGCCAGCAGCTCAACCGTCGAGCAGTACTTC
-	TRBV6-1	TRBJ1-4	TRBD1	CASSDGTGGGEKLFF	TGTGCCAGCAGTGATGGAACAGGGGGAGGAGAAAAACTGTTTTTT
once	TRBV3-1/TRBV3-2	TRBJ1-2	-	CASSQDHSGAPNYGYTF	TGTGCCAGCAGCCAAGATCATTCCGGGGCTCCTAACTATGGCTACACCTTC
once	TRBV6-5	TRBJ1-2	TRBD1	CASIFQGAPGYTF	TGTGCCAGTATATTCCAGGGGGCGCCTGGCTACACCTTC
-	TRBV4-1	TRBJ1-1	-	CASSQWQAANTEAFF	TGCGCCAGCAGCCAATGGCAGGCAGCTAACACTGAAGCTTTCTTT
-	TRBV2	TRBJ2-7	TRBD2	CASSGLAGGFYEQYF	TGTGCCAGCAGCGGACTAGCGGGGGGTTTTTACGAGCAGTACTTC
-	TRBV5-5	TRBJ1-5	-	CASSLDPLTAVQPQHF	TGTGCCAGCAGCTTGGATCCCCTCACGGCTGTGCAGCCCCAGCATTTT
few	TRBV6-1	TRBJ1-6	-	CASSELASSYNSPLHF	TGTGCCAGCAGTGAACTAGCAAGCTCCTATAATTCACCCCTCCACTTT
-	TRBV19	TRBJ1-5	-	CASNPNINQPQHF	TGTGCCAGTAACCCAAATATCAATCAGCCCCAGCATTTT
once	TRBV7-9	TRBJ2-1	TRBD1	CASRQQGDEQFF	TGTGCCAGCAGACAACAGGGGGATGAGCAGTTCTTC
once	TRBV19	TRBJ1-1	TRBD1	CASSMDRGLIMNTEAFF	TGTGCCAGTAGTATGGACAGGGGGCTAATTATGAACACTGAAGCTTTCTTT
-	TRBV5-4	TRBJ2-6	-	CASSSRQSSGANVLTF	TGTGCCAGCAGTTCGCGACAAAGCTCTGGGGCCAACGTCCTGACTTTC
-	TRBV6-5	TRBJ2-1	-	CASSYGGRNEQFF	TGTGCCAGCAGTTACGGGGGCCGCAATGAGCAGTTCTTC
few	TRBV18	TRBJ1-6	-	CASSPRAVNNSPLHF	TGTGCCAGCTCACCACGGGCAGTTAATAATTCACCCCTCCACTTT
-	TRBV5-1	TRBJ2-1	-	CASSTGQSLYNEQFF	TGCGCCAGCAGCACAGGACAATCCCTATACAATGAGCAGTTCTTC
-	TRBV6-5	TRBJ2-7	-	CASNGGYEQYF	TGTGCCAGTAATGGGGGCTACGAGCAGTACTTC
few	TRBV10-1	TRBJ2-2	-	CASSGEKPRNTGELFF	TGCGCCAGCAGTGGGGAGAAACCGAGGAACACCGGGGAGCTGTTTTTT
once	TRBV12-3/TRBV12-4	TRBJ1-2	-	CASSLGEYGYTF	TGTGCCAGCAGTTTAGGGGAATATGGCTACACCTTC
-	TRBV9	TRBJ2-7	TRBD1	CASSARQGPFGEQYF	TGTGCCAGCAGCGCCCGACAGGGACCCTTCGGGGAGCAGTACTTC
-	TRBV2	TRBJ2-2	TRBD1	CASRDRGSTGELFF	TGTGCCAGCAGAGACAGGGGGAGCACCGGGGAGCTGTTTTTT
few	TRBV12-5	TRBJ2-7	-	CASGSSTGSSYEQYF	TGTGCTAGTGGGTCTTCTACAGGTAGCTCCTACGAGCAGTACTTC
-	TRBV5-1	TRBJ2-7	TRBD1	CASSWDRAIYEQYF	TGCGCCAGCAGCTGGGACAGGGCAATCTACGAGCAGTACTTC
-	TRBV24-1	TRBJ1-2	TRBD1	CATSEGGQGNYGYTF	TGTGCCACCAGTGAAGGGGGACAGGGGAACTATGGCTACACCTTC
-	TRBV6-5	TRBJ2-3	-	CASNRALIDTQYF	TGTGCCAGCAACCGGGCCCTTATCGATACGCAGTATTTT
-	TRBV2	TRBJ1-1	-	CASRGENTEAFF	TGTGCCAGCAGGGGGGAGAACACTGAAGCTTTCTTT
-	TRBV27	TRBJ1-5	-	CASSLSQRYQPQHF	TGTGCCAGCAGTTTATCGCAGCGCTATCAGCCCCAGCATTTT
-	TRBV19	TRBJ2-3	-	CASRLLGGLGTDTQYF	TGTGCCAGTAGATTACTGGGGGGCCTGGGGACAGATACGCAGTATTTT
-	TRBV7-7	TRBJ2-2	-	CASSLGRNTGELFF	TGTGCTAGCAGCCTAGGTCGGAACACCGGGGAGCTGTTTTTT
-	TRBV6-5	TRBJ2-1	-	CASSGQEGHAVEQFF	TGTGCCAGCAGCGGTCAGGAGGGGCATGCGGTTGAGCAGTTCTTC
-	TRBV3-1/TRBV3-2	TRBJ2-2	TRBD2	CASSQDAGVNTGELFF	TGTGCCAGCAGCCAAGATGCGGGGGTCAACACCGGGGAGCTGTTTTTT
-	TRBV11-2	TRBJ1-1	-	CASSQFGGAPGNTEAFF	TGTGCCAGCAGCCAATTCGGGGGTGCTCCTGGGAACACTGAAGCTTTCTTT
-	TRBV7-2	TRBJ1-5	TRBD1	CASSSPGTGDFRQPQHF	TGTGCCAGCAGCTCCCCCGGGACAGGTGACTTTCGACAGCCCCAGCATTTT
-	TRBV5-8	TRBJ1-6	-	CASSLPPLHF	TGTGCCAGCAGCTTACCACCCCTCCACTTT
-	TRBV27	TRBJ1-3	-	CASSPSAGSGNTIYF	TGTGCCAGCAGCCCCTCCGCGGGCTCTGGAAACACCATATATTTT
once	TRBV11-2	TRBJ2-5	TRBD1	CASSLFVGQGARETQYF	TGTGCCAGCAGCTTATTCGTGGGACAGGGGGCTCGGGAGACCCAGTACTTC
once	TRBV9	TRBJ2-1	TRBD1	CASSGGQGSWNEQFF	TGTGCCAGCAGCGGAGGACAGGGGTCGTGGAATGAGCAGTTCTTC
-	TRBV4-2	TRBJ2-4	-	CASSQVAPGLAKNIQYF	TGTGCCAGCAGCCAAGTAGCCCCCGGGCTAGCCAAAAACATTCAGTACTTC
few	TRBV2	TRBJ2-2	TRBD2	CASTPTASGGPNTGELFF	TGTGCCAGCACACCGACGGCTAGCGGGGGCCCGAACACCGGGGAGCTGTTTTTT
-	TRBV7-2	TRBJ2-7	-	CASSLVPGSGEQYF	TGTGCCAGCAGCTTAGTTCCAGGATCGGGGGAGCAGTACTTC
-	TRBV5-5	TRBJ1-4	-	CASSLAYLATNEKLFF	TGTGCCAGCAGCTTGGCTTACCTTGCAACTAATGAAAAACTGTTTTTT
-	TRBV30	TRBJ1-1	TRBD1	CAWTQGMNTEAFF	TGTGCCTGGACACAGGGGATGAACACTGAAGCTTTCTTT
-	TRBV6-1	TRBJ2-3	-	CASSEAGRIDTQYF	TGTGCCAGCAGTGAAGCTGGGCGCATAGATACGCAGTATTTT